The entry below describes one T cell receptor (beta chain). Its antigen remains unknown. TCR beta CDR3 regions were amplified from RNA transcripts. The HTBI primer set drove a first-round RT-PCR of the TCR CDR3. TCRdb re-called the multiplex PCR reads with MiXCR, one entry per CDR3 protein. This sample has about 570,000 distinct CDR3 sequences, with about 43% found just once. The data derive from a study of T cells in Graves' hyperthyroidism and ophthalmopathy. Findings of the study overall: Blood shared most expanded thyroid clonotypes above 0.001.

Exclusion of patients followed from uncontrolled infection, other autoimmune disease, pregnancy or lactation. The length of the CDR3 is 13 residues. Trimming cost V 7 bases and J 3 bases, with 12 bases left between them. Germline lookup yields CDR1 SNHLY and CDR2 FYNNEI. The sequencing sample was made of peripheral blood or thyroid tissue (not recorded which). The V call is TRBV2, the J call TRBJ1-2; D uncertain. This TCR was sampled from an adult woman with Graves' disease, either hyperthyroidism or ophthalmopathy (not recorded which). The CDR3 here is CASTKGEDYGYTF. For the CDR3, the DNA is TGTGCCAGCACGAAGGGAGAGGACTATGGCTACACCTTC.